These 23 T cell receptor beta chains were sequenced from one sample in a study of shared clonotypes between healthy human individuals. Here immunoSEQ multiplex PCR was the method, and the copy in TCRdb shows in-frame clones only, minus some. The table includes 1.6 million or so clones, roughly 97% detected once. Sequenced material: naive CD4+ T cells sorted from blood. Subset: CD45RA+ positively selected. These receptors were obtained from a man aged 25 to 45 in good health.

The V call is TRBV14, the J call TRBJ2-2; D gene unclear. V was cut by 2 bases and J by 1 base, with 8 bases left in between. CDR3 length equals 15 residues. CDR1 is SGHDN, CDR2 FVKESK, per germline. As DNA, the CDR3 is TGTGCCAGCAGCCAATTCGGCAGGAACACCGGGGAGCTGTTTTTT. This encodes CASSQFGRNTGELFF.

The gene calls are TRBV14 and TRBJ2-5, with 9 nucleotides matching TRBD2. The junction had 13 bases not matched to a gene; V was cut back by 4 bases and J by 4 bases. Germline lookup yields CDR1 SGHDN and CDR2 FVKESK. CDR3 length: 17 amino acids. Here the CDR3 DNA reads TGTGCCAGCAGCCGAAGTTTAGCGGGAGTGGCTGGAGAGACCCAGTACTTC. Translation: CASSRSLAGVAGETQYF. The whole variable domain, filled in from reference TRBV14 and TRBJ2-5, reads EAGVTQFPSHSVIEKGQTVTLRCDPISGHDNLYWYRRVMGKEIKFLLHFVKESKQDESGMPNNRFLAERTGGTYSTLKVQPAELEDSGVYFCASSRSLAGVAGETQYFGPGTRLLVL.

The chain is built from TRBV6-6 and TRBJ2-7, with D maybe TRBD2 (5 bases). The CDR3 is made up of 15 amino acids. The germline gives CDR1 MNHNY, CDR2 SVGAGI (reference sequence). V shed 0 bases and J shed 3 bases, with 12 bases lying between them. The CDR3 DNA follows: TGTGCCAGCAGTTACTCGAGGGCACAGAGCTACGAGCAGTACTTC. This sequence encodes CASSYSRAQSYEQYF.

This clone came up once. The chain is built from TRBV5-1 and TRBJ2-1, with D unclear. This CDR3 spans 12 amino acids. Germline assignment: CDR1 SGHRS and CDR2 YFSETQ. Trimming took 4 bases from V and 6 from J, leaving 8 bases between them. CDR3 nucleotide sequence: TGCGCCAGCAGCCCGGCTCGCAATGAGCAGTTCTTC. Its translation is CASSPARNEQFF.

V is TRBV27 and J is TRBJ2-1, with D perhaps TRBD2 (5 bases). This CDR3 is 16 amino acids long. V shed 6 bases and J shed 7 bases, with 22 bases lying between them. Germline V gene lookup returns CDR1 MNHEY and CDR2 SMNVEV (reference sequence). The CDR3 is CASRKGSSFVLNEQFF. The CDR3 coding sequence is TGTGCCAGCAGGAAAGGGAGTAGCTTCGTTTTAAATGAGCAGTTCTTC.

This chain joins TRBV28 and TRBJ1-5; the match to TRBD1 covers 8 bases. Germline trimming cut 4 bases from V and 2 bases from J; bases unmatched to any gene: 7. The CDR3 contains 16 residues. Germline V lookup: CDR1 MDHEN, CDR2 SYDVKM. CDR3: CASSYLPGQGNQPQHF. In nucleotides, the CDR3 is TGTGCCAGCAGTTACCTACCGGGACAGGGCAATCAGCCCCAGCATTTT.

The chain has TRBV5-1 and TRBJ2-5, with 11 bases that match TRBD1. The germline V gene encodes CDR1 SGHRS and CDR2 YFSETQ. The V segment lost 3 bases and the J segment 4 bases; nucleotides outside the gene matches: 20. This CDR3 is 20 amino acids long. CDR3 coding DNA: TGCGCCAGCAGCTCAACTCTACCAGGACAGGGGGCTGGTAAAGGAGAGACCCAGTACTTC. Encoded protein: CASSSTLPGQGAGKGETQYF.

The rearrangement links TRBV4-3 to TRBJ2-7; D remains unclear. CDR3 length: 14 amino acids. V lost 11 bases and J lost 0, with 17 bases in between. Looked up from germline, CDR1 is LGHNA and CDR2 is YSLEER. The CDR3 sequence: CAGCGRCSSYEQYF. CDR3 sequence (DNA): TGCGCCGGATGTGGGCGGTGTAGCTCCTACGAGCAGTACTTC.

V and J are TRBV18 and TRBJ1-3; 7 nucleotides line up with TRBD1. The V gene's germline CDR1 is KGHSH and CDR2 LQKENI. The CDR3 extends over 18 amino acids. V lost 2 bases to trimming and J lost 0 bases; unmatched junction nucleotides: 10. The CDR3 protein is CASSPWSAGGFSGNTIYF. As DNA, the CDR3 is TGTGCCAGCTCACCATGGTCTGCAGGGGGATTCTCTGGAAACACCATATATTTT.

The chain recombines TRBV7-9 with TRBJ2-3, with D perhaps matching TRBD2 (6 bases). V shed 8 bases and J shed 8 bases, with 17 bases lying between them. Per the germline V gene, CDR1 is SEHNR and CDR2 is FQNEAQ (reference sequence). The CDR3 has 13 amino acids. The CDR3 loop reads CASFSGAQGTQYF. CDR3 coding DNA: TGTGCCAGCTTTTCGGGAGCTCAGGGTACGCAGTATTTT. Complete variable domain (other parts from reference TRBV7-9 and TRBJ2-3): DTGVSQNPRHKITKRGQNVTFRCDPISEHNRLYWYRQTLGQGPEFLTYFQNEAQLEKSRLLSDRFSAERPKGSFSTLEIQRTEQGDSAMYLCASFSGAQGTQYFGPGTRLTVL.

The rearrangement uses TRBV6-5 and TRBJ2-5; no definite D call. The ends were cut back, 4 bases at V and 5 bases at J, with 17 bases in the middle. Germline-derived CDR1 and CDR2 are MNHEY and SVGAGI. This CDR3 comprises 15 residues. CDR3 nucleotides: TGTGCCAGCAGTTCCTGGCGTGGGGTTGGGGAGACCCAGTACTTC. Its protein is CASSSWRGVGETQYF.

The V call is TRBV6-1, the J call TRBJ2-1, with D unclear. The CDR3 is 14 amino acids. Looked up from germline, CDR1 is MNHNS and CDR2 is SASEGT. The germline V and J ends were trimmed by 6 bases and 8 bases, with 17 bases remaining between them. The CDR3 spells CASRIDNSRHEQFF. The CDR3 DNA follows: TGTGCCAGCAGGATCGATAACTCAAGGCATGAGCAGTTCTTC.

This sequence joins TRBV6-7 and TRBJ1-1; D perhaps matches TRBD1 (5 bases). TRBV6-7 is sorted into the ORF group, with uncertain function. The CDR3 is 17 residues long. V lost 0 bases and J 4 bases, leaving 18 bases between the germline ends. In nucleotides, the CDR3 is TGTGCCAGCAGTTACTCGTTGGTGGGGGGTGTGGGCACTGAAGCTTTCTTT. It yields the protein CASSYSLVGGVGTEAFF.

This clone was recorded once. The V gene is TRBV27, the J gene TRBJ2-2; D not certain. CDR3 length: 16 residues. Per germline, CDR1 MNHEY and CDR2 SMNVEV (reference sequence). V lost 0 bases and J 4 bases, leaving 12 bases between the germline ends. CDR3: CASSLSHEGITGELFF. In DNA form, the CDR3 reads TGTGCCAGCAGTTTATCCCACGAAGGTATCACCGGGGAGCTGTTTTTT.

This chain connects TRBV7-8 to TRBJ1-2; 7 bases line up with TRBD1. The CDR3 is 17 residues long. The germline V gene encodes CDR1 SGHVS and CDR2 FQNEAQ. The V segment lost 1 base and the J segment 4 bases; nucleotides outside the gene matches: 12. Written as DNA, the CDR3 is TGTGCCAGCAGCTTAGTAAGCGACAGGGAGTTGGGCTATGGCTACACCTTC. Amino acid sequence: CASSLVSDRELGYGYTF.

The rearrangement joins TRBV21-1 to TRBJ2-7. TRBV21-1 is given as a pseudogene. The CDR3 covers 12 residues. DNA of the CDR3: TGTGCCAACTGGGGGAAAAACTACGAGCAGTACTTC. This translates into CANWGKNYEQYF.

The chain carries TRBV28 and TRBJ1-4; D is perhaps TRBD1 (6 bases). This CDR3 contains 16 residues. Trimming took off 6 bases at V and 0 bases at J, with 14 bases between the two ends. The germline CDR1 and CDR2 sequences are MDHEN and SYDVKM. The CDR3 here is CASSYTWTATNEKLFF. The CDR3 DNA is TGTGCCAGCAGCTACACCTGGACAGCAACTAATGAAAAACTGTTTTTT.

The chain employs TRBV28 and TRBJ1-2, with D unresolved. This CDR3 contains 14 residues. V was clipped by 6 bases and J by 2 bases, with 13 bases between them. The germline CDR1 and CDR2 sequences are MDHEN and SYDVKM. The CDR3 reads CASSTSGVNYGYTF. The CDR3 DNA is TGTGCCAGCAGCACTTCCGGGGTAAACTATGGCTACACCTTC.

This clone occurred a few times. This specimen includes other DNA sequences encoding the same CDR3. The chain uses TRBV7-2 and TRBJ2-3; D is unclear. V lost 4 bases, J lost 2 bases, and 4 bases lay in between. The CDR3 spans 12 residues. Germline CDR1 reads SGHTA; CDR2 reads FQGNSA. The CDR3 DNA sequence: TGTGCCAGCAGCTCCTACACAGATACGCAGTATTTT. It yields the protein CASSSYTDTQYF.

The V gene is TRBV5-1, the J gene TRBJ2-3; unclear D gene. This CDR3 is 13 amino acids long. In germline, CDR1 is SGHRS, CDR2 YFSETQ. The V gene lost 2 bases and the J gene lost 2 bases, with 6 bases spanning the gap. Written as DNA, the CDR3 is TGCGCCAGCAGCTTCCCGCCCACAGATACGCAGTATTTT. Amino acid sequence: CASSFPPTDTQYF.

The rearrangement uses TRBV9 and TRBJ2-7, with 7 bases identical to TRBD1. The CDR3 extends over 18 amino acids. V dropped 7 bases and J dropped 0; count of bases not matched to a gene: 19. Looked up from germline, CDR1 is SGDLS and CDR2 is YYNGEE. CDR3 sequence (DNA): TGTGCCAGCCCCGACCCCAGGGGGAAGGAATACCACTCCTACGAGCAGTACTTC. The encoded protein is CASPDPRGKEYHSYEQYF.

Regarding this clone: Different DNA sequences within this sample yield the same CDR3. The V and J genes are TRBV5-1 and TRBJ2-7; TRBD2 aligns across 12 bases. CDR3 length: 14 residues. V lost 5 bases to trimming and J lost 5 bases; unmatched junction nucleotides: 5. Germline loops: CDR1 SGHRS, CDR2 YFSETQ. In DNA, the CDR3 is TGCGCCAGCAGTCTAGCGGGAGGGCCGGACGAGCAGTACTTC. Protein sequence: CASSLAGGPDEQYF. Variable domain in full (rest from reference TRBV5-1 and TRBJ2-7): KAGVTQTPRYLIKTRGQQVTLSCSPISGHRSVSWYQQTPGQGLQFLFEYFSETQRNKGNFPGRFSGRQFSNSRSEMNVSTLELGDSALYLCASSLAGGPDEQYFGPGTRLTVT.

The rearrangement links TRBV11-2 to TRBJ2-3, with 8 bases lining up with TRBD1. This CDR3 is 16 amino acids long. Germline trimming cut 1 base from V and 5 bases from J; bases unmatched to any gene: 8. Germline-derived CDR1 and CDR2 are SGHAT and FQNNGV. Written as DNA, the CDR3 is TGTGCCAGCAGCTTAGGCAGGGGGCGCGGTAGAGATACGCAGTATTTT. Translated, it gives CASSLGRGRGRDTQYF.